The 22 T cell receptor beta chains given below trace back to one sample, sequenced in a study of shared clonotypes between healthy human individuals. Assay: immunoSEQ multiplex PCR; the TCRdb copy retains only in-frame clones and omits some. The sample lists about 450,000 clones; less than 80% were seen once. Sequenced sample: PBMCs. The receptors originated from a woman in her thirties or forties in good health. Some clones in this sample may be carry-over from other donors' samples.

The CDR3 nucleotides read TGTGCCTGGGGTTCCGAGTGGGCTTTCTTT. This translates into CAWGSEWAFF. The chain recombines TRBV30 with TRBJ1-1; no firm D call. Trimming stripped 5 bases from V and 11 bases from J, with 12 bases between. This CDR3 region has 10 residues. Germline CDR1 and CDR2: GTSNPN and SVGIG (reference sequence).

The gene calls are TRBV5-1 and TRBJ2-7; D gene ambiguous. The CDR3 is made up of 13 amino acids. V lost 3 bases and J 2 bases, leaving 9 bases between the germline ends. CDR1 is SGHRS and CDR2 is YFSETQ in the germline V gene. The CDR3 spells CASSWQPAYEQYF. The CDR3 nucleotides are TGCGCCAGCAGCTGGCAGCCCGCCTACGAGCAGTACTTC.

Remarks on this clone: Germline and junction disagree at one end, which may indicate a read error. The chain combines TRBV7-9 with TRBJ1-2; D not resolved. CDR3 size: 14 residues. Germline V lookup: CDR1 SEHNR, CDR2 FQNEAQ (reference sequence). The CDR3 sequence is CAGSPDSRSDGCTF. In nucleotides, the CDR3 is TGTGCCGGCAGCCCCGACTCAAGGAGCGATGGCTGCACCTTC. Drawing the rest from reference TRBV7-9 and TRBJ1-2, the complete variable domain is DTGVSQNPRHKITKRGQNVTFRCDPISEHNRLYWYRQTLGQGPEFLTYFQNEAQLEKSRLLSDRFSAERPKGSFSTLEIQRTEQGDSAMYLCAGSPDSRSDGCTFGSGTRLTVV.

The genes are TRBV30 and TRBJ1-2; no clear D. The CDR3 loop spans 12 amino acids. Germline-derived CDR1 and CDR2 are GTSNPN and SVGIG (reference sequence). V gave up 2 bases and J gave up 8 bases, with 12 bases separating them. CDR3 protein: CAWSLWATGYTF. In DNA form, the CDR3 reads TGTGCCTGGAGTCTGTGGGCGACCGGCTACACCTTC.

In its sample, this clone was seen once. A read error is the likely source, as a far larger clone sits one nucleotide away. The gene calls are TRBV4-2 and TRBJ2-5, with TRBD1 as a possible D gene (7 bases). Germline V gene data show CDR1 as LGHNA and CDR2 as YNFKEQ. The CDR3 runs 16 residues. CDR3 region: CAGSQGREAGGETQYF. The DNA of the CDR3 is TGTGCCGGCAGCCAAGGTCGAGAAGCAGGGGGGGAGACCCAGTACTTC.

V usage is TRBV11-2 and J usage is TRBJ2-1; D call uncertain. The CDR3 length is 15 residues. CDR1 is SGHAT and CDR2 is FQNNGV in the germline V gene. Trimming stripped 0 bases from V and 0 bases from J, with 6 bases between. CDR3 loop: CASSLDLGSYNEQFF. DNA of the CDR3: TGTGCCAGCAGCTTAGATTTGGGCTCCTACAATGAGCAGTTCTTC.

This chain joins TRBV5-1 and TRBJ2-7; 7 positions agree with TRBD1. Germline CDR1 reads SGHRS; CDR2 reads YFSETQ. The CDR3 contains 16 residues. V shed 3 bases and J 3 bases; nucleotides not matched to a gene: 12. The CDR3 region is CASSSTGQPTHYEQYF. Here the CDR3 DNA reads TGCGCCAGCAGCTCGACGGGACAGCCTACCCACTACGAGCAGTACTTC.

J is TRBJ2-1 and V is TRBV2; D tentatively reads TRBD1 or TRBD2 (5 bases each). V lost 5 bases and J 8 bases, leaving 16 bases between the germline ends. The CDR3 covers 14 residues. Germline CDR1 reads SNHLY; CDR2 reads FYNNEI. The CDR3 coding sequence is TGTGCCAGCAGTCGGGACCTCCGACGACATGAGCAGTTCTTC. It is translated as CASSRDLRRHEQFF.

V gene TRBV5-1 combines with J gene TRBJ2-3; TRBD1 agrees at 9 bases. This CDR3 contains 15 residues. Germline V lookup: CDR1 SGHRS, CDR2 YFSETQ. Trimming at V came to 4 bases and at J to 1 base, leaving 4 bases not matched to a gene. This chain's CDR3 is CASSGWTGGTDTQYF. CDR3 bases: TGCGCCAGCAGCGGATGGACAGGGGGCACAGATACGCAGTATTTT.

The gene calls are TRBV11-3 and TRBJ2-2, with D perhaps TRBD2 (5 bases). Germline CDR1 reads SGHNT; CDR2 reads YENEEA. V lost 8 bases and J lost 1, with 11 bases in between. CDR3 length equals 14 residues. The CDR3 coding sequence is TGTGCCAGCCGTGGTCGGGAGAACACCGGGGAGCTGTTTTTT. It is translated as CASRGRENTGELFF.

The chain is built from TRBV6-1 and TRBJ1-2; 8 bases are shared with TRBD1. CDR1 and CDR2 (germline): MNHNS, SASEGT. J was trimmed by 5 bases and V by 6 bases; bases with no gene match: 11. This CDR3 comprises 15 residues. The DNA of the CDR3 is TGTGCCAGCAGCCATCCTACAGGGGGAAAATATGGCTACACCTTC. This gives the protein CASSHPTGGKYGYTF.

The CDR3 sequence is CASSAWVASGSKTDTQYF. For the CDR3, the DNA is TGTGCCAGCAGCGCTTGGGTGGCTAGCGGGAGCAAGACAGATACGCAGTATTTT. This chain links TRBV25-1 with TRBJ2-3, with 10 bases matching TRBD2. Looked up from germline, CDR1 is MGHDK and CDR2 is SYGVNS. The CDR3 consists of 18 residues. The V and J ends lost 6 bases and 3 bases, in that order; junction bases with no gene match: 15.

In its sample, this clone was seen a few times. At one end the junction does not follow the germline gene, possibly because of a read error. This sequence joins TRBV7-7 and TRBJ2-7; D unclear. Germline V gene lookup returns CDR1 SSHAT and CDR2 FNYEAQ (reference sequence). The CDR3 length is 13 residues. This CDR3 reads CASSLARADEQYF. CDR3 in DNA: TGTGCTAGCAGCTTAGCTCGGGCAGACGAGCAGTACTTC.

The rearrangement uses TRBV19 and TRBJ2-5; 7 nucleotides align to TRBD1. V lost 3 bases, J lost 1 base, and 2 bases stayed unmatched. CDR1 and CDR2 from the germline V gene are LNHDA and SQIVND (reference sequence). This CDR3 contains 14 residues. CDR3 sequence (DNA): TGTGCCAGTAGTATGACAGGGATCCAAGAGACCCAGTACTTC. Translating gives CASSMTGIQETQYF.

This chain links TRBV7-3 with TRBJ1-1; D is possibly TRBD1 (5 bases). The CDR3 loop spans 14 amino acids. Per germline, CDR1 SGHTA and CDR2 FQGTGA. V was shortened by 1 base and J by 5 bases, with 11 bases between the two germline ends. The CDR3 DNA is TGTGCCAGCAGCTTAAATGCCGGGGGGACTGAAGCTTTCTTT. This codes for CASSLNAGGTEAFF.

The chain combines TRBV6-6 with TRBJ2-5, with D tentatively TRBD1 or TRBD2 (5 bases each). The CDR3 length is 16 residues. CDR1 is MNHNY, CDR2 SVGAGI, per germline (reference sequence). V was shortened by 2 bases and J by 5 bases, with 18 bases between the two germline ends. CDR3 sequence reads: CASSYHTGRPRETQYF. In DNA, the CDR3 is TGTGCCAGCAGTTACCACACGGGACGGCCTAGGGAGACCCAGTACTTC.

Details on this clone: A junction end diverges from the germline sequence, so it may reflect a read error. CDR3 nucleotides: TGTGCCAGTAGTGTAGACCGAGGTGTTAGCAATCAGCCCCAGCATTTT. It specifies CASSVDRGVSNQPQHF. The V and J genes are TRBV19 and TRBJ1-5; D call uncertain. The CDR3 consists of 16 residues. CDR1 LNHDA and CDR2 SQIVND come from the germline V gene (reference sequence).

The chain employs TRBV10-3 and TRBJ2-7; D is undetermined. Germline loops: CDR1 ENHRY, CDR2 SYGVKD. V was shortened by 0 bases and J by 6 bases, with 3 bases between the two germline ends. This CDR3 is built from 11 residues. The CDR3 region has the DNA TGTGCCATCAGTGAGTCCATCGAGCAGTACTTC. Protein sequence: CAISESIEQYF.

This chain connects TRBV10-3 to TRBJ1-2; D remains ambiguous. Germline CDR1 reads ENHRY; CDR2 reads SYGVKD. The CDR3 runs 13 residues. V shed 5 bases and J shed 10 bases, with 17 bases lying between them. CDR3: CAISQKPDGDYTF. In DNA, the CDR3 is TGTGCCATCAGTCAAAAACCGGACGGAGACTACACCTTC.

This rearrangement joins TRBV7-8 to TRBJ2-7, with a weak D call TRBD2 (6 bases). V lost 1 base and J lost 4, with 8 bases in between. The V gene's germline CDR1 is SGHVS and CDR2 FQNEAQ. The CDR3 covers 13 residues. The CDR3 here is CASSLVLAYEQYF. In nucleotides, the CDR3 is TGTGCCAGCAGCTTAGTTCTAGCGTACGAGCAGTACTTC.

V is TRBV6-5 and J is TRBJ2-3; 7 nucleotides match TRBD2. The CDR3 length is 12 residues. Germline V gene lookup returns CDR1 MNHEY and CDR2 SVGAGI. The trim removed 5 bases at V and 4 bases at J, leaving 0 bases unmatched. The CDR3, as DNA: TGTGCCAGCAGTCGGGGGGCAGATACGCAGTATTTT. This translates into CASSRGADTQYF.

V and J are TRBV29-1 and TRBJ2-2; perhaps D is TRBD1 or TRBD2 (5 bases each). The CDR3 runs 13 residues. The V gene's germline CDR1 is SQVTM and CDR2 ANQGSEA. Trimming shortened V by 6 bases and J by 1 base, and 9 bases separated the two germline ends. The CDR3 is CSVGVMNTGELFF. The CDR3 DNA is TGCAGCGTGGGGGTTATGAACACCGGGGAGCTGTTTTTT.